The 24 T cell receptor beta chains reported below all come from one sample, sequenced in a study of blood T cell repertoires in COVID-19. Repertoires were generated with immunoSEQ multiplex PCR, while TCRdb's copy carries only in-frame clones and drops some. The sample records approximately 93,000 clones, around 87% being singletons. Source material: peripheral blood. The receptors here all came from a human donor in a cohort sampled during active COVID-19.

This chain links TRBV5-1 with TRBJ2-2; 15 bases align to TRBD2. V dropped 2 bases and J dropped 3; count of bases not matched to a gene: 8. This CDR3 is 19 amino acids long. Germline CDR1 reads SGHRS; CDR2 reads YFSETQ. The DNA for the CDR3 is TGCGCCAGCAGCTTCCGGGGACTAGCGGGAGGTTCGGACACCGGGGAGCTGTTTTTT. Residues: CASSFRGLAGGSDTGELFF.

The chain carries TRBV24-1 and TRBJ1-1, with D unclear. The CDR3 spans 14 residues. V was shortened by 7 bases and J by 0 bases, with 11 bases between the two germline ends. In germline, CDR1 is KGHDR, CDR2 SFDVKD. CDR3 residues: CATSADGVNTEAFF. CDR3 coding DNA: TGTGCCACCAGCGCCGACGGGGTGAACACTGAAGCTTTCTTT.

V is TRBV14 and J is TRBJ2-7; TRBD2 matches at 10 bases. CDR3 length: 22 residues. CDR1 is SGHDN, CDR2 FVKESK, per germline. The J segment lost 1 base and the V segment lost 0 bases, leaving 21 bases of the junction unmatched. The CDR3, as DNA: TGTGCCAGCAGCCAAGACTCCACCCAATATGGTAGCGGGAGGTATCAATCCTACGAGCAGTACTTC. The encoded protein is CASSQDSTQYGSGRYQSYEQYF.

The chain links TRBV24-1 to TRBJ2-6, with a possible D match to TRBD2 (7 bases). Trimming took off 5 bases at V and 4 bases at J, with 11 bases between the two ends. The CDR3 contains 15 residues. Germline values: CDR1 KGHDR, CDR2 SFDVKD. CDR3 region: CATSGAGAGANVLTF. The CDR3 DNA reads as TGTGCCACCAGTGGGGCGGGGGCCGGGGCCAACGTCCTGACTTTC.

The rearrangement links TRBV28 to TRBJ2-6; 9 nucleotides align to TRBD1. Germline V lookup: CDR1 MDHEN, CDR2 SYDVKM. The ends lost 10 bases at V and 0 bases at J; junction bases unmatched: 7. The CDR3 runs 16 residues. As DNA, the CDR3 is TGTGCCATTACCGGGACAGGGAACTCTGGGGCCAACGTCCTGACTTTC. Translating gives CAITGTGNSGANVLTF.

This sequence joins TRBV3-1 (or the pseudogene TRBV3-2) and TRBJ2-2; 10 nucleotides line up with TRBD2. The CDR3 length is 16 residues. V gave up 3 bases and J gave up 6 bases; unmatched junction bases: 7. Per germline, CDR1 LGHDT and CDR2 YNNKEL (reference sequence). The CDR3 DNA reads as TGTGCCAGCAGCCAGGGGGCTAGCGGGAGCCCCGGGGAGCTGTTTTTT. It specifies CASSQGASGSPGELFF.

The V gene is TRBV5-1, the J gene TRBJ2-3, with D possibly matching TRBD2 (7 bases). The germline CDR1 and CDR2 sequences are SGHRS and YFSETQ. The CDR3 has 15 residues. Trimming took 7 bases from V and 0 from J, leaving 15 bases between them. The CDR3 sequence: CASGRGAQSTDTQYF. The CDR3 DNA follows: TGCGCCAGCGGCCGGGGGGCGCAGAGCACAGATACGCAGTATTTT.

CDR3: CASSLTGTFQETQYF. CDR3 nucleotides: TGCGCCAGCAGCCTCACCGGGACATTCCAAGAGACCCAGTACTTC. The chain employs TRBV5-1 and TRBJ2-5; a weak D match, TRBD1 (6 bases). The CDR3 is 15 residues long. Germline V CDR1 and CDR2: SGHRS, YFSETQ. With 4 bases removed from V and 1 base from J, the gap between germline ends came to 14 bases.

The gene calls are TRBV2 and TRBJ2-4, with 9 bases fitting TRBD2. The CDR3 extends over 17 amino acids. J was trimmed by 9 bases and V by 1 base; bases with no gene match: 13. CDR1 SNHLY and CDR2 FYNNEI come from the germline V gene. CDR3 DNA: TGTGCCAGCAGTGAAGGACTAGCGGCACCCCCGTTAGTCATTCAGTACTTC. It codes for CASSEGLAAPPLVIQYF.

This chain joins TRBV11-3 and TRBJ2-2; 7 bases match TRBD1. The CDR3 is made up of 14 amino acids. CDR1 is SGHNT, CDR2 YENEEA, per germline. The V segment lost 4 bases and the J segment 4 bases; nucleotides outside the gene matches: 3. For the CDR3, the DNA is TGTGCCAGCAGCTCGACAGGGATCACCGGGGAGCTGTTTTTT. This translates into CASSSTGITGELFF.

V gene TRBV6-6 combines with J gene TRBJ2-7; D is unclear. The CDR3 loop spans 14 amino acids. From germline, CDR1 is MNHNY and CDR2 SVGAGI (reference sequence). Trimming removed 2 bases at V and 2 bases at J, with 10 bases between. For the CDR3, the DNA is TGTGCCAGCAGTTACGGGCAGGCTACCTACGAGCAGTACTTC. This codes for CASSYGQATYEQYF.

The chain carries TRBV5-1 and TRBJ2-3; TRBD1 might be the D (6 bases). CDR3 length equals 14 residues. With 5 bases removed from V and 2 bases from J, the gap between germline ends came to 12 bases. Germline V gives CDR1 SGHRS, CDR2 YFSETQ. CDR3 residues: CASSGGRNTDTQYF. CDR3 bases: TGCGCCAGCAGTGGGGGCAGGAACACAGATACGCAGTATTTT. Full variable domain (outside the CDR3, taken from reference TRBV5-1 and TRBJ2-3): KAGVTQTPRYLIKTRGQQVTLSCSPISGHRSVSWYQQTPGQGLQFLFEYFSETQRNKGNFPGRFSGRQFSNSRSEMNVSTLELGDSALYLCASSGGRNTDTQYFGPGTRLTVL.

The gene calls are TRBV9 and TRBJ1-1; 8 bases align to TRBD1. V trimming: 4 bases; J trimming: 1 base; junction bases outside the gene matches: 12. CDR1 is SGDLS, CDR2 YYNGEE, per germline. The CDR3 spans 17 residues. The CDR3 sequence: CASSPRTGTDRNTEAFF. The CDR3 nucleotides are TGTGCCAGCAGCCCTCGGACAGGGACGGACCGGAACACTGAAGCTTTCTTT.

This chain uses TRBV18 with TRBJ2-7; tentative D call: TRBD1 (5 bases). Germline loops: CDR1 KGHSH, CDR2 LQKENI. V was pared by 5 bases and J by 7 bases, with 9 bases between. This CDR3 contains 11 residues. CDR3 coding DNA: TGTGCCAGCTCAGAGAAGGGGGAGCAGTACTTC. As protein: CASSEKGEQYF.

The gene calls are TRBV3-1 (or the pseudogene TRBV3-2) and TRBJ1-1; 8 bases match TRBD1. Unmatched junction bases numbered 5, after V lost 3 bases and J lost 5 bases. The CDR3 runs 14 residues. Per the germline V gene, CDR1 is LGHDT and CDR2 is YNNKEL (reference sequence). The CDR3, as DNA: TGTGCCAGCAGCCAGTGGACAGGGACGACTGAAGCTTTCTTT. Its protein product is CASSQWTGTTEAFF.

V is TRBV2 and J is TRBJ1-1; D gene ambiguous. V was pared by 7 bases and J by 10 bases, with 19 bases between. Germline V lookup: CDR1 SNHLY, CDR2 FYNNEI. This CDR3 spans 13 amino acids. This CDR3 is CASNVLLGSGAFF. DNA for the CDR3: TGTGCCAGCAATGTGCTCCTCGGTTCTGGAGCTTTCTTT.

CDR3 sequence: CATSSRAGGYNEQFF. Written as DNA, the CDR3 is TGTGCCACCAGCAGCCGAGCGGGAGGTTACAATGAGCAGTTCTTC. The V gene is TRBV15, the J gene TRBJ2-1; 9 nucleotides match TRBD2. This CDR3 spans 15 amino acids. Trimming took 3 bases from V and 4 from J; bases not matched to a gene: 4. Germline lookup yields CDR1 LNHNV and CDR2 YYDKDF (reference sequence).

The chain recombines TRBV6-5 with TRBJ2-7; 12 nucleotides line up with TRBD2. Germline V CDR1 and CDR2: MNHEY, SVGAGI. The V segment lost 6 bases and the J segment 2 bases; nucleotides outside the gene matches: 2. The CDR3 length is 14 residues. The CDR3 sequence is CASRRTSGTYEQYF. The CDR3 bases are TGTGCCAGCAGGCGGACTAGCGGGACCTACGAGCAGTACTTC.

This sequence joins TRBV24-1 and TRBJ2-7, with D maybe TRBD1 (6 bases). The V end lost 2 bases, the J end lost 0 bases, and 10 bases lay between the germline ends. CDR3 length equals 15 residues. CDR1 is KGHDR and CDR2 is SFDVKD in the germline V gene. The CDR3 nucleotides are TGTGCCACCAGTGATTCTGGACAGCGCTCCTACGAGCAGTACTTC. This gives the protein CATSDSGQRSYEQYF.

The chain is built from TRBV5-1 and TRBJ2-1; TRBD1 agrees at 7 bases. This CDR3 contains 15 residues. V was clipped by 1 base and J by 2 bases; unmatched bases: 3. Germline loops: CDR1 SGHRS, CDR2 YFSETQ. The CDR3 region is CASSLSQGAYNEQFF. The CDR3 DNA reads TGCGCCAGCAGCTTGTCCCAGGGGGCCTACAATGAGCAGTTCTTC.

The rearrangement joins TRBV5-1 to TRBJ2-1; D is ambiguous. The CDR3 is 17 residues long. CDR1 is SGHRS, CDR2 YFSETQ, per germline. The V and J ends lost 7 bases and 2 bases respectively, with 22 bases between them. The CDR3 coding sequence is TGCGCCAGCTCAGCTACGTCCATGGCCAGCGCCTACAATGAGCAGTTCTTC. Translation gives CASSATSMASAYNEQFF.

The J gene is TRBJ1-6, the V gene TRBV4-1; D possibly corresponds to TRBD1 (5 bases). The germline CDR1 and CDR2 sequences are MGHRA and YSYEKL. The CDR3 has 17 residues. V was pared by 0 bases and J by 8 bases, with 17 bases between. The CDR3 DNA follows: TGCGCCAGCAGCCAAGATCGGGGCAGGGAGGCATATTCACCCCTCCACTTT. Protein sequence: CASSQDRGREAYSPLHF.

The chain recombines TRBV7-3 with TRBJ2-1, with a tentative D call TRBD2 (6 bases). The germline V gene has CDR1 SGHTA and CDR2 FQGTGA. The CDR3 length is 17 residues. Trimming removed 1 base at V and 0 bases at J, with 13 bases between. The CDR3 DNA reads TGTGCCAGCAGCTTAAATCCGCGGGGAAGCTCCTACAATGAGCAGTTCTTC. Protein product: CASSLNPRGSSYNEQFF.

The count of this clone is one. The chain links TRBV19 to TRBJ1-5, with a tentative D call TRBD1 (5 bases). The germline V and J ends were trimmed by 10 bases and 5 bases, with 12 bases remaining between them. Per germline, CDR1 LNHDA and CDR2 SQIVND (reference sequence). The CDR3 covers 12 residues. This CDR3 is CATSQGHQPQHF. CDR3 nucleotide sequence: TGTGCCACCTCCCAGGGTCATCAGCCCCAGCATTTT. The full variable domain, with the rest looked up from reference TRBV19 and TRBJ1-5, is DGGITQSPKYLFRKEGQNVTLSCEQNLNHDAMYWYRQDPGQGLRLIYYSQIVNDFQKGDIAEGYSVSREKKESFPLTVTSAQKNPTAFYLCATSQGHQPQHFGDGTRLSIL.